This T cell receptor beta chain was identified in a study of blood T cell repertoires in COVID-19. Looking at the study overall: The cDNA or gDNA used as material had been derived from T cells, B-cell-depleted T cells, or PBMCs.

Participants were aged about 18 to 100 years from around 26 US areas. The CDR3 has 15 amino acids. V shed 4 bases and J 0 bases; nucleotides not matched to a gene: 5. CDR1 SGHNT and CDR2 YYREEE come from the germline V gene (reference sequence). This clone is a singleton in its sample. In the original processing: Amplification of reference gene primers was used by the study to estimate nucleated cell counts. Measured with immunoSEQ multiplex PCR; TCRdb has only the in-frame clones, and not every one. V, J and clone size derive from that table, while D and trimming were established from the DNA sequence. The sample has about 260,000 clones; 91% are singletons.

The clonotype originates from a middle-aged man who had been exposed to COVID-19. The sequencing sample was made of PBMCs or T cells enriched from blood (not recorded which). V is TRBV5-4 and J is TRBJ1-1, with TRBD1 identical over 8 bases. CDR3 protein: CASSVYRGMNTEAFF. CDR3 sequence (DNA): TGTGCCAGCAGCGTGTACAGGGGGATGAACACTGAAGCTTTCTTT.